The 15 T cell receptor beta chains listed next were all sequenced from one sample in a study of vaccination and CD4 T cells after COVID-19. Their antigens are not known. Indicated treatment: approximately 9-day PBMC culture with coronavirus spike peptide pools or control peptides (ViraFEST assay). With the Oncomine TCR Beta short-read assay, DNA from cultured CD4+ T cells was sequenced. In TCRdb, the PCR reads were re-called with MiXCR into one record per CDR3 protein. The profile shows over 15,000 distinct CDR3 sequences, roughly 30% of them singletons. Input material: cultured CD4+ T cells from blood. The receptor source for this set is a human donor with COVID-19.

The CDR3 region has the DNA TGTGCCAGCAGCTTTACCCCGGGACAGTCGGGTGAGCAGTACTTC. Amino acids: CASSFTPGQSGEQYF. V usage is TRBV7-2 and J usage is TRBJ2-7; 7 bases fit TRBD1. This CDR3 contains 15 residues. Trimming cost V 3 bases and J 7 bases; bases outside gene matches: 12. Germline CDR1 is SGHTA and CDR2 is FQGNSA.

The rearrangement joins TRBV9 to TRBJ1-2, with 7 bases aligning to TRBD1. J was trimmed by 8 bases and V by 4 bases; bases with no gene match: 8. CDR1 is SGDLS, CDR2 YYNGEE, per germline. There are 13 residues in the CDR3. CDR3 DNA sequence: TGTGCCAGCAGCTTAACAGGGGACGGCGGCTACACCTTC. Protein: CASSLTGDGGYTF.

The V call is TRBV24-1, the J call TRBJ2-1, with 8 bases that match TRBD1. The germline V gene encodes CDR1 KGHDR and CDR2 SFDVKD. The CDR3 length is 15 residues. Trimming took 0 bases from V and 8 from J; bases not matched to a gene: 5. CDR3 amino acids: CATSDLGTGSDEQFF. The DNA for the CDR3 is TGTGCCACCAGTGATTTGGGGACAGGATCGGATGAGCAGTTCTTC.

The chain has TRBV14 and TRBJ2-5, with no clear D. The length of the CDR3 is 13 residues. Germline V CDR1 and CDR2: SGHDN, FVKESK. V was clipped by 4 bases and J by 5 bases, with 11 bases between them. The CDR3 sequence is CASSRALRETQYF. In DNA, the CDR3 is TGTGCCAGCAGCCGGGCCCTGCGGGAGACCCAGTACTTC.

Comments on this clonotype: Germline is not matched at one junction end, which may reflect a read error. This rearrangement joins TRBV7-7 to TRBJ2-5; weak D call: TRBD1 (5 bases). CDR1 is SSHAT, CDR2 FNYEAQ, per germline (reference sequence). This CDR3 has 15 amino acids. CDR3 loop: CASSLFRGLGETQYF. CDR3 coding DNA: TGTGCTAGCAGCTTATTTAGGGGCTTGGGAGAGACCCAGTACTTC. Combining the CDR3 with reference TRBV7-7 and TRBJ2-5 gives the whole variable domain GAGVSQSPRYKVTKRGQDVTLRCDPISSHATLYWYQQALGQGPEFLTYFNYEAQPDKSGLPSDRFSAERPEGSISTLTIQRTEQRDSAMYRCASSLFRGLGETQYFGPGTRLLVL.

This clonotype occurred once. CDR3 coding DNA: TGCGCCAGCAGCCGTCAGGGGGTCACCGGGGAGCTGTTTTTT. Translation: CASSRQGVTGELFF. This chain links TRBV4-1 with TRBJ2-2; TRBD1 aligns across 7 bases. Germline loops: CDR1 MGHRA, CDR2 YSYEKL. The CDR3 loop spans 14 amino acids. Germline trimming cut 4 bases from V and 4 bases from J; bases unmatched to any gene: 3.

V is TRBV7-2 and J is TRBJ2-5; tentative D call: TRBD2 (6 bases). CDR1 is SGHTA, CDR2 FQGNSA, per germline. This CDR3 is built from 15 residues. V shed 1 base and J shed 4 bases, with 13 bases lying between them. The CDR3 sequence: CASSLVGGGGETQYF. In DNA, the CDR3 is TGTGCCAGCAGCTTAGTCGGGGGTGGTGGAGAGACCCAGTACTTC. Combining the CDR3 with reference TRBV7-2 and TRBJ2-5 gives the whole variable domain GAGVSQSPSNKVTEKGKDVELRCDPISGHTALYWYRQSLGQGLEFLIYFQGNSAPDKSGLPSDRFSAERTGGSVSTLTIQRTQQEDSAVYLCASSLVGGGGETQYFGPGTRLLVL.

The CDR3 is CASSGSLRTDTQYF. For the CDR3, the DNA is TGTGCCAGCAGCGGAAGCTTACGCACAGATACGCAGTATTTT. This rearrangement joins TRBV5-4 to TRBJ2-3; D unclear. V lost 4 bases to trimming and J lost 1 base, with 10 bases between them. The V gene's germline CDR1 is SGHNT and CDR2 YYREEE (reference sequence). This CDR3 spans 14 amino acids. Full variable domain (missing parts from reference TRBV5-4 and TRBJ2-3): ETGVTQSPTHLIKTRGQQVTLRCSSQSGHNTVSWYQQALGQGPQFIFQYYREEENGRGNFPPRFSGLQFPNYSSELNVNALELDDSALYLCASSGSLRTDTQYFGPGTRLTVL.

The V and J genes are TRBV4-3 and TRBJ2-3; D uncertain. The length of the CDR3 is 15 residues. Trimming took off 0 bases at V and 2 bases at J, with 9 bases between the two ends. Per germline, CDR1 LGHNA and CDR2 YSLEER. The CDR3 here is CASSQEGKDTDTQYF. As DNA, the CDR3 is TGCGCCAGCAGCCAAGAGGGCAAAGACACAGATACGCAGTATTTT.

The chain carries TRBV10-3 and TRBJ1-2, with unresolved D. Between the trimmed V and J ends, which lost 1 base and 6 bases, there was a span of 6 bases. The CDR3 covers 12 residues. CDR1 and CDR2 from the germline V gene are ENHRY and SYGVKD. The CDR3 nucleotides are TGTGCCATCAGTGAGTTTCGGAATGGCTACACCTTC. The encoded protein is CAISEFRNGYTF.

The genes are TRBV6-1 and TRBJ1-5; no clear D gene. Trimming shortened V by 8 bases and J by 2 bases, and 4 bases separated the two germline ends. There are 11 residues in the CDR3. CDR1 and CDR2 (germline): MNHNS, SASEGT. Here the CDR3 reads CASGGNQPQHF. In nucleotides, the CDR3 is TGTGCCAGCGGGGGCAATCAGCCCCAGCATTTT.

The chain links TRBV7-9 to TRBJ2-3; D tentatively reads TRBD1 or TRBD2 (5 bases each). Deletions cut 5 bases from V and 1 base from J, with 16 bases between. The CDR3 has 16 residues. Germline CDR1 and CDR2: SEHNR and FQNEAQ (reference sequence). CDR3 in amino acids: CASSPSTVGGTDTQYF. The CDR3 region has the DNA TGTGCCAGCAGCCCTTCTACCGTGGGGGGCACAGATACGCAGTATTTT.

This clonotype has a handful of counts. The chain employs TRBV19 and TRBJ2-7; 10 bases fit TRBD2. This CDR3 is 17 amino acids long. Germline CDR1 and CDR2: LNHDA and SQIVND (reference sequence). Losses at the gene ends were 6 bases for V and 0 bases for J; bases not matched to a gene: 11. Written as DNA, the CDR3 is TGTGCCAGTAGGTCGGCTAGCGGGGGTCGAGGCTCCTACGAGCAGTACTTC. This encodes CASRSASGGRGSYEQYF.

V is TRBV20-1 and J is TRBJ2-7; 7 positions match TRBD1. The CDR3 runs 12 residues. V lost 6 bases to trimming and J lost 2 bases; unmatched junction nucleotides: 4. Germline lookup yields CDR1 DFQATT and CDR2 SNEGSKA (reference sequence). The CDR3 reads CSAEDRTYEQYF. DNA for the CDR3: TGCAGTGCCGAGGACAGGACCTACGAGCAGTACTTC.

This chain uses TRBV12-3 or TRBV12-4 with TRBJ2-4; tentatively, D is TRBD2 (6 bases). CDR3 size: 14 residues. The V and J ends lost 6 bases and 6 bases respectively, with 15 bases between them. The CDR3 nucleotides are TGTGCCAGCAGGATCCGGGGGTCGGGAAACATTCAGTACTTC. Amino acid sequence: CASRIRGSGNIQYF.